This TCR beta chain was retrieved from a study of identical twins. TCRdb fed the 5' RACE reads into MiXCR, producing one record per CDR3 protein. The table records about 490,000 distinct CDR3 sequences, roughly 15% of them present only once. These sequences were also reported in another study, on yellow fever vaccine responses in identical twins.

The receptor's source is a woman aged 18-29 years in good health. Material: CD4+ T cells sorted from blood.

As DNA, the CDR3 is TGCAGCGTTGAGGGGCAGGGTTATGGCTACACCTTC. Protein sequence: CSVEGQGYGYTF. This chain links TRBV29-1 with TRBJ1-2; maybe TRBD1 (5 bases). CDR1 is SQVTM and CDR2 is ANQGSEA in the germline V gene. The CDR3 is made up of 12 amino acids. V lost 3 bases to trimming and J lost 5 bases, with 10 bases between them.